This T cell receptor (beta chain) was identified during a study of response to subunit inactivated influenza vaccine. General observations from the study: After each seasonal influenza vaccination, few new T cells are recruited, the authors suggested.

MiXCR was run by TCRdb on the RT-PCR reads, yielding one entry per CDR3 protein. This sample has some 800,000 distinct CDR3 sequences, with approximately 22% found just once. The CDR3 totals 15 residues. Worth noting for this clonotype: Its antigen is currently unknown.

The V call is TRBV21-1, the J call TRBJ1-4. TRBV21-1 is a pseudogene. The input for sequencing was PBMCs from blood, taken 5 to 6 days after vaccination. This clonotype was sampled from a man in his fifties who received an inactivated influenza vaccine. The chain's CDR3 is CASSVRPGHNEKLFF. CDR3 DNA sequence: TGTGCCAGCAGCGTCAGGCCAGGCCATAATGAAAAACTGTTTTTT.